This entry concerns a single TCR beta chain. TCRdb reanalyzed the 5' RACE reads and collapses them to one entry per CDR3 protein, without DNA. This repertoire includes almost 450,000 distinct CDR3 sequences. Germline V lookup: CDR1 SGHVS, CDR2 FNYEAQ. This CDR3 region has 13 residues. These data come from a study of T cells expressing NK-cell markers. The clonotype was recovered from a woman between 18 and 70 years old in good health. This chain uses TRBV7-6 with TRBJ2-1. Sequencing input: blood T cells: a sorted CD56 or NKG2C T cell subset, CD4+ or CD8+ T cells, or bulk PBMC T cells (not recorded which). The CDR3 is CASSLGRSNEQFF.